This note documents a single T cell receptor beta chain sequence. No cognate antigen has been identified for it. No qualities accompany the bases; no much larger clone lies one base away. The sample is drawn from a study of T cell changes during pregnancy in multiple sclerosis (dated by TCRdb to 2018 to 2020). General notes on the study: The study examined how the T cell repertoire changed over the course of pregnancy in women with multiple sclerosis.

Libraries were made using the immunoSEQ multiplex PCR assay. TCRdb took this table from immuneACCESS and kept in-frame rearrangements with V and J called. Such tables lack part of the clones; where checked against another copy, unresolved V genes explain under half of the gap, and the rest is unexplained. This sample gives 40,000 to 50,000 clones in total; 94% of them show up just once. The ten largest clones represent 6.5% to 9.5% of the sample. From its cysteine to its phenylalanine, the CDR3 spans 16 amino acids. The entry retains the CDR3 DNA only, 48 bases that are in frame from base 1. V loses 4 bases of germline sequence and J loses 0 bases, and the interval between the two ends is 16 bases. Reading the germline V gene gives CDR1 SGHVS and CDR2 FQNEAQ.

The sequence derives from a female donor with multiple sclerosis, enrolled in a pregnancy study. The sequence is built from TRBV7-8 and TRBJ2-7; no confident D gene assignment can be made. This sample comprised CD8+ T cells from peripheral blood mononuclear cells, obtained in the third trimester of pregnancy. At the DNA level, the sequence is TGTGCCAGCAGCTCATTGACTGGAATGAGCTCCTACGAGCAGTACTTC. Its translation reads: CASSSLTGMSSYEQYF.